This T cell receptor beta chain was sequenced for a study of blood T cell repertoires in COVID-19. Study background: Acute and convalescent COVID-19 samples came from the United States, Italy and Spain. PBMCs, B-cell-depleted T cells, or T cells provided the cDNA or gDNA that made up the material.

Trimming removed 4 bases at V and 0 bases at J, with 12 bases between. Germline lookup yields CDR1 LNHDA and CDR2 SQIVND (reference sequence). The CDR3 covers 15 residues. In the source study's methods: Nucleated cell counts were estimated from reference gene primer amplification. Profiled with immunoSEQ multiplex PCR; TCRdb holds only in-frame clones, not every one. V, J and clone size are taken as reported in that table, and D and trimming were inferred from the DNA itself. Here the sample spans approximately 190,000 clones, about 81% being singletons. The sample was peripheral blood. V usage is TRBV19 and J usage is TRBJ1-1; D gene ambiguous. The receptor was isolated from a young man with active or convalescent COVID-19. The CDR3 reads CASSTRAGVNTEAFF. For the CDR3, the DNA is TGTGCCAGTAGTACCCGAGCCGGGGTGAACACTGAAGCTTTCTTT. Full variable domain (outside the CDR3, taken from reference TRBV19 and TRBJ1-1): DGGITQSPKYLFRKEGQNVTLSCEQNLNHDAMYWYRQDPGQGLRLIYYSQIVNDFQKGDIAEGYSVSREKKESFPLTVTSAQKNPTAFYLCASSTRAGVNTEAFFGQGTRLTVV.